This TCR beta chain originates from a study of shared clonotypes between healthy human individuals. Regarding this clone: The antigen is not known.

CDR3 length: 12 residues. CDR1 is SGHTS, CDR2 YDEGEE, per germline. The germline V and J ends were trimmed by 7 bases and 6 bases, with 10 bases remaining between them. It was about 210 ng DNA, tens of thousands of T cell genomes, that sorted-subset replicate PCRs used. Profiling relied on immunoSEQ multiplex PCR, and the TCRdb table lists in-frame clones only, not all of them. The sample has 550,000 to 850,000 clones; less than 85% are singletons. Study-wide findings and caveats: A handful of donors held roughly 5% of naive CD4 clonotypes in common. Non-shared clonotypes showed lower generation probabilities than clonotypes common to all four donors. Naive subsets tended to show greater estimated richness than memory subsets.

The source is a woman aged 25 to 39 in good health. The chain uses TRBV5-8 and TRBJ2-2; D gene unclear. Source material: memory CD4+ T cells sorted from blood. The subset denotes: CD45RA-negative fraction. CDR3 amino acids: CASVIMAGELFF. CDR3 coding DNA: TGTGCCAGCGTGATAATGGCCGGGGAGCTGTTTTTT. Full variable domain (outside the CDR3, taken from reference TRBV5-8 and TRBJ2-2): EAGVTQSPTHLIKTRGQQATLRCSPISGHTSVYWYQQALGLGLQFLLWYDEGEERNRGNFPPRFSGRQFPNYSSELNVNALELEDSALYLCASVIMAGELFFGEGSRLTVL.